The 17 T cell receptor beta chains listed next were all sequenced from one sample in a study of T-cell memory formation after mild COVID-19. TCRdb passed the 5' RACE reads through MiXCR, listing each CDR3 protein once. The top ten clones hold 12% of a sample with hundreds of thousands of distinct CDR3 sequences, about 23% of them seen once. The specimen was PBMCs or a T cell subset sorted from them (not recorded which). The receptor source for this set is an adult woman who had mild COVID-19 (a few samples of this study predate the infection). Cell type and time point are not known.

The gene calls are TRBV5-1 and TRBJ1-3; no reliable D call. V lost 0 bases and J lost 0, with 13 bases in between. CDR1 is SGHRS, CDR2 YFSETQ, per germline. This CDR3 region has 17 residues. CDR3 in amino acids: CASSLAPLQDSGNTIYF. The CDR3 DNA reads as TGCGCCAGCAGCTTGGCCCCCTTGCAGGACTCTGGAAACACCATATATTTT.

This clonotype was counted only a few times. The chain links TRBV2 to TRBJ1-5; D remains ambiguous. The CDR3 is 13 residues long. Trimming left V 6 bases short and J 6 bases short, with 12 bases between. Germline V CDR1 and CDR2: SNHLY, FYNNEI. The CDR3 sequence is CASRPDLIQPQHF. CDR3 in DNA: TGTGCCAGCAGACCCGATTTGATTCAGCCCCAGCATTTT.

The chain employs TRBV2 and TRBJ1-3; 7 positions agree with TRBD1. The V gene end was trimmed by 7 bases and the J gene end by 7 bases; junction bases not matched to a gene: 7. The CDR3 is made up of 13 amino acids. CDR1 SNHLY and CDR2 FYNNEI come from the germline V gene. The CDR3 reads CASTIDRANTIYF. The CDR3, as DNA: TGTGCCAGCACCATTGACAGGGCCAACACCATATATTTT.

The chain uses TRBV12-3 or TRBV12-4 and TRBJ2-5; 8 bases match TRBD1. This CDR3 is 14 amino acids long. V lost 5 bases to trimming and J lost 4 bases; unmatched junction nucleotides: 6. CDR3 bases: TGTGCCAGCAGTCCAAGCAGGGGGCTAGAGACCCAGTACTTC. Translating gives CASSPSRGLETQYF.

The chain recombines TRBV20-1 with TRBJ2-1; 11 positions match TRBD1. CDR1 is DFQATT, CDR2 SNEGSKA, per germline (reference sequence). The V gene end was trimmed by 0 bases and the J gene end by 6 bases; junction bases not matched to a gene: 4. CDR3 length: 15 amino acids. CDR3 sequence: CSARDGTGGRNEQFF. Written as DNA, the CDR3 is TGCAGTGCTAGAGACGGGACAGGGGGACGCAATGAGCAGTTCTTC.

This clonotype was detected only a few times. The V and J genes are TRBV5-1 and TRBJ2-1, with TRBD2 matching over 13 bases. This CDR3 comprises 17 residues. CDR1 is SGHRS and CDR2 is YFSETQ in the germline V gene. V shed 4 bases and J 2 bases; nucleotides not matched to a gene: 6. The CDR3 sequence: CASSPGLAGTTYNEQFF. DNA of the CDR3: TGCGCCAGCAGCCCGGGACTAGCGGGAACCACCTACAATGAGCAGTTCTTC.

A few counts support this clonotype. The chain carries TRBV7-6 and TRBJ2-5; 8 nucleotides agree with TRBD1. The CDR3 has 14 residues. CDR1 is SGHVS and CDR2 is FNYEAQ in the germline V gene. The ends lost 1 base at V and 5 bases at J; junction bases unmatched: 3. The CDR3 DNA reads TGTGCCAGCAGCTTAGAGGACAGGGTGGAGACCCAGTACTTC. This encodes CASSLEDRVETQYF.

The sample holds a few counts of this clonotype. The chain couples TRBV11-1 to TRBJ2-5, with 11 nucleotides matching TRBD2. The CDR3 has 15 residues. The V gene end was trimmed by 8 bases and the J gene end by 2 bases; junction bases not matched to a gene: 7. CDR1 is SGHAT, CDR2 FQDESV, per germline (reference sequence). The CDR3, as DNA: TGTGCCAGCCGTCGCGGGACTAGCGGACAAGAGACCCAGTACTTC. Translated: CASRRGTSGQETQYF.

The chain joins TRBV5-1 to TRBJ2-5; D is ambiguous. The CDR3 is 13 residues long. Trimming left V 0 bases short and J 5 bases short, with 8 bases between. From germline, CDR1 is SGHRS and CDR2 YFSETQ. CDR3 protein: CASSLGASETQYF. In DNA form, the CDR3 reads TGCGCCAGCAGCTTGGGGGCCTCGGAGACCCAGTACTTC.

Only a few counts were recorded for this clonotype. J is TRBJ2-3 and V is TRBV24-1, with TRBD2 matching 7 bases. J was trimmed by 2 bases and V by 5 bases; bases with no gene match: 6. Germline V lookup: CDR1 KGHDR, CDR2 SFDVKD. This CDR3 comprises 15 residues. The DNA for the CDR3 is TGTGCCACCAGTGCCTCGGGACTATCCACAGATACGCAGTATTTT. This translates into CATSASGLSTDTQYF.

A few counts support this clonotype. The CDR3 DNA is TGTGCCAGCAGTTTGCGCAGGGACCAGCCCCAGCATTTT. It codes for CASSLRRDQPQHF. The chain joins TRBV12-3 or TRBV12-4 to TRBJ1-5, with a possible D match to TRBD1 (5 bases). Trimming took 3 bases from V and 7 from J, leaving 10 bases between them. The CDR3 is 13 residues long.

This clonotype was detected a few times. The chain is built from TRBV7-3 and TRBJ2-2; 7 nucleotides line up with TRBD2. The CDR3 has 16 amino acids. CDR1 and CDR2 (germline): SGHTA, FQGTGA. J lost 3 bases, V lost 5 bases, and 9 bases had no gene match. This chain's CDR3 is CASSLPREDYTGELFF. The CDR3 bases are TGTGCCAGCAGCCTGCCCCGGGAGGACTACACCGGGGAGCTGTTTTTT.

Only a few counts were recorded for this clonotype. V usage is TRBV7-2 and J usage is TRBJ2-7, with 8 positions matching TRBD2. The CDR3 is 15 amino acids. Per germline, CDR1 SGHTA and CDR2 FQGNSA. Unmatched junction bases numbered 14, after V lost 7 bases and J lost 6 bases. The chain's CDR3 is CASTLDKRESSEQYF. The DNA for the CDR3 is TGTGCCAGCACCCTGGACAAGCGGGAGTCATCCGAGCAGTACTTC. Full variable domain (rest looked up from reference TRBV7-2 and TRBJ2-7): GAGVSQSPSNKVTEKGKDVELRCDPISGHTALYWYRQSLGQGLEFLIYFQGNSAPDKSGLPSDRFSAERTGGSVSTLTIQRTQQEDSAVYLCASTLDKRESSEQYFGPGTRLTVT.

This clonotype was seen a handful of times. V gene TRBV6-2 or TRBV6-3 combines with J gene TRBJ2-7; weak D call: TRBD1 (5 bases). Per germline, CDR1 MNHEY and CDR2 SVGEGT. With 6 bases removed from V and 2 bases from J, the gap between germline ends came to 14 bases. This CDR3 has 14 amino acids. The CDR3 DNA is TGTGCCAGCAGCAAGGGGCTGAATGCCTACGAGCAGTACTTC. Protein product: CASSKGLNAYEQYF.

This clonotype was detected only a few times. This chain uses TRBV6-2 or TRBV6-3 with TRBJ2-1; 10 nucleotides agree with TRBD2. Losses at the gene ends were 2 bases for V and 9 bases for J; bases not matched to a gene: 7. There are 15 residues in the CDR3. The germline V gene has CDR1 MNHEY and CDR2 SVGEGT. In DNA form, the CDR3 reads TGTGCCAGCAGTTACCAGTCTAGCGGGAGTGGTGAGCAGTTCTTC. The encoded protein is CASSYQSSGSGEQFF.

The V call is TRBV7-6, the J call TRBJ1-6; weak D call: TRBD1 (5 bases). CDR1 SGHVS and CDR2 FNYEAQ come from the germline V gene. There are 14 residues in the CDR3. V was cut by 5 bases and J by 8 bases, with 13 bases left in between. In DNA, the CDR3 is TGTGCCAGCAGCATGGGGCAGACCGATTCACCCCTCCACTTT. This translates into CASSMGQTDSPLHF.

The chain joins TRBV15 to TRBJ2-3; a possible D gene is TRBD1 (5 bases). Germline V gives CDR1 LNHNV, CDR2 YYDKDF (reference sequence). Trimming shortened V by 3 bases and J by 1 base, and 8 bases separated the two germline ends. The CDR3 totals 14 residues. The CDR3 reads CATSSRAGTDTQYF. The CDR3, as DNA: TGTGCCACCAGCAGCAGGGCGGGCACAGATACGCAGTATTTT.